Shown below are 22 T cell receptor beta chains from a single sample sequenced in a study of CXCR3 chemokines and chemotherapy response in bladder cancer. MiXCR, run by TCRdb on the PCR reads, gives a single entry per CDR3 protein. The sample records approximately 8,300 distinct CDR3 sequences, under 25% being singletons. This sample was obtained from a patient whose treatment included neoadjuvant chemotherapy. The receptor source for this set is a human donor with bladder cancer that did not respond to neoadjuvant chemotherapy.

This clonotype is medium-sized. The J gene is TRBJ2-1, the V gene TRBV6-2 or TRBV6-3, with 7 bases that match TRBD2. This CDR3 region has 13 residues. Germline CDR1 is MNHEY and CDR2 is SVGEGT. V trimming: 4 bases; J trimming: 9 bases; junction bases outside the gene matches: 6. The CDR3 sequence is CASSSLKRGEQFF. The DNA for the CDR3 is TGTGCCAGCAGTTCCCTAAAGCGGGGTGAGCAGTTCTTC.

This clonotype is termed medium-sized. This chain uses TRBV7-2 with TRBJ1-5; D call uncertain. Looked up from germline, CDR1 is SGHTA and CDR2 is FQGNSA. This CDR3 has 13 residues. V lost 5 bases to trimming and J lost 6 bases, with 11 bases between them. The CDR3 is CASSQEGGQPQHF. The CDR3 nucleotides are TGTGCCAGCAGCCAGGAGGGCGGTCAGCCCCAGCATTTT.

By frequency in the sample, this clonotype is medium-sized. The chain employs TRBV6-2 or TRBV6-3 and TRBJ1-6, with 7 nucleotides matching TRBD1. CDR1 and CDR2 (germline): MNHEY, SVGEGT. CDR3 size: 14 residues. The ends lost 4 bases at V and 6 bases at J; junction bases unmatched: 3. The CDR3 nucleotides are TGTGCCAGCAGTTCCAGGGGGTCTAATTCACCCCTCCACTTT. It codes for CASSSRGSNSPLHF.

This clonotype is labeled medium-sized. The CDR3 region is CAWTVGTSNNEQFF. CDR3 DNA sequence: TGTGCCTGGACTGTAGGGACCAGCAACAATGAGCAGTTCTTC. This chain joins TRBV30 and TRBJ2-1, with D perhaps matching TRBD1 or TRBD2 (5 bases each). The CDR3 extends over 14 amino acids. Per the germline V gene, CDR1 is GTSNPN and CDR2 is SVGIG (reference sequence). Trimming pared 4 bases from V and 5 bases from J, leaving 15 bases between.

This clonotype has ten or more counts. V usage is TRBV18 and J usage is TRBJ2-7; 7 bases map to TRBD2. V trimming: 4 bases; J trimming: 0 bases; junction bases outside the gene matches: 0. Germline V gene sequence: CDR1 KGHSH, CDR2 LQKENI. There are 13 residues in the CDR3. CDR3 nucleotide sequence: TGTGCCAGCTCACGGGACTACTCCTACGAGCAGTACTTC. It encodes CASSRDYSYEQYF.

In its sample, this clonotype ranks as medium-sized. The chain recombines TRBV6-1 with TRBJ2-1, with a weak D call TRBD2 (6 bases). This CDR3 has 13 amino acids. Germline V CDR1 and CDR2: MNHNS, SASEGT. The V end lost 1 base, the J end lost 9 bases, and 10 bases lay between the germline ends. The CDR3, as DNA: TGTGCCAGCAGTGAAGGGAGGGTAGGTGAGCAGTTCTTC. Its translation is CASSEGRVGEQFF.

This clonotype is termed medium-sized (0.01 to 0.1%). This rearrangement joins TRBV6-1 to TRBJ2-7; D gene uncertain. CDR3 length equals 12 residues. Germline CDR1 reads MNHNS; CDR2 reads SASEGT. V was trimmed by 4 bases and J by 3 bases, leaving 7 bases between them. This CDR3 reads CASSAWGYEQYF. CDR3 in DNA: TGTGCCAGCAGTGCGTGGGGCTACGAGCAGTACTTC.

This rearrangement joins TRBV5-6 to TRBJ2-1, with 15 bases lining up with TRBD2. From germline, CDR1 is SGHDT and CDR2 YYEEEE. The length of the CDR3 is 18 residues. With 2 bases clipped from V and 8 bases from J, the junction kept 11 bases outside the gene matches. As DNA, the CDR3 is TGTGCCAGCAGCTTAAAACCGGGACTAGCGGGGGGCAGGGATGAGCAGTTCTTC. Translating it yields CASSLKPGLAGGRDEQFF.

In this sample, this clonotype is medium-sized. The V call is TRBV19, the J call TRBJ1-1; maybe TRBD1 (5 bases). This CDR3 is built from 15 residues. Germline V gene data show CDR1 as LNHDA and CDR2 as SQIVND (reference sequence). Trimming cost V 1 base and J 1 base, with 10 bases left between them. In DNA form, the CDR3 reads TGTGCCAGTAGTATAGGTGGACAATCGAACACTGAAGCTTTCTTT. Translation: CASSIGGQSNTEAFF.

The chain has TRBV2 and TRBJ1-4; the D is unclear. CDR3 length: 12 residues. Trimming took off 3 bases at V and 12 bases at J, with 11 bases between the two ends. CDR1 and CDR2 (germline): SNHLY, FYNNEI. The CDR3 nucleotides are TGTGCCAGCAGTGAGAACGGGCCACAACTGTTTTTT. Protein sequence: CASSENGPQLFF. The full variable domain, completed using reference TRBV2 and TRBJ1-4, is EPEVTQTPSHQVTQMGQEVILRCVPISNHLYFYWYRQILGQKVEFLVSFYNNEISEKSEIFDDQFSVERPDGSNFTLKIRSTKLEDSAMYFCASSENGPQLFFGSGTQLSVL.

This clonotype has a single count. Because the CDR3's place on the DNA is in doubt, the DNA is left out and the CDR3 is given as listed by TCRdb. V gene TRBV19 combines with J gene TRBJ1-5. The CDR3 is 21 residues long, counting both termini. CDR1 LNHDA and CDR2 SQIVND come from the germline V gene (reference sequence). The CDR3 sequence is CASSPNTDTQYFGPGTRPQHF.

By frequency in the sample, this clonotype is medium-sized (0.01 to 0.1%). The chain couples TRBV10-3 to TRBJ2-5; D not certain. CDR1 and CDR2 (germline): ENHRY, SYGVKD. Trimming left V 0 bases short and J 4 bases short, with 6 bases between. The CDR3 covers 13 residues. CDR3 region: CAISESGGETQYF. The CDR3, as DNA: TGTGCCATCAGTGAGTCGGGCGGAGAGACCCAGTACTTC.

As for this clonotype: A read error likely explains this, since a far larger clone differs by one base. The rearrangement joins TRBV6-5 to TRBJ2-1; 8 bases are a match to TRBD2. The CDR3 runs to 14 residues. V trimming: 0 bases; J trimming: 15 bases; junction bases outside the gene matches: 10. The V gene's germline CDR1 is MNHEY and CDR2 SVGAGI. In DNA form, the CDR3 reads TGTGCCAGCAGTTACTCTTACTTCGGGACTAGTTTGTTCTTC. It codes for CASSYSYFGTSLFF.

This clonotype appeared many times. CDR3 in amino acids: CATSRAALSEKLFF. The CDR3 bases are TGTGCCACCAGCAGGGCCGCTCTGAGCGAAAAACTGTTTTTT. This chain links TRBV15 with TRBJ1-4; no firm D call. Germline assignment: CDR1 LNHNV and CDR2 YYDKDF (reference sequence). V was pared by 3 bases and J by 8 bases, with 13 bases between. The CDR3 is made up of 14 amino acids.

This clonotype was recorded many times. The chain has TRBV30 and TRBJ2-2; D unresolved. This CDR3 has 14 amino acids. V was pared by 0 bases and J by 1 base, with 6 bases between. Germline V lookup: CDR1 GTSNPN, CDR2 SVGIG (reference sequence). The CDR3 nucleotides read TGTGCCTGGAGTGTAAATTTGAACACCGGGGAGCTGTTTTTT. Encoded protein: CAWSVNLNTGELFF.

Points on this clonotype: This likely came from a read error, as a far larger clone is one base away. This chain joins TRBV6-2 or TRBV6-3 and TRBJ2-1; 7 bases are shared with TRBD2. The CDR3 consists of 13 residues. Per germline, CDR1 MNHEY and CDR2 SVGEGT. The CDR3 DNA follows: TGTGCCATCAGTGAAGGGAGGGTAGGTGAGCAGTTCTTC. Translating gives CAISEGRVGEQFF.

This clonotype is classed as medium-sized. The chain carries TRBV6-2 or TRBV6-3 and TRBJ2-6; TRBD1 aligns across 7 bases. Germline CDR1 MNHEY, CDR2 SVGEGT. The V and J ends lost 7 bases and 5 bases, in that order; junction bases with no gene match: 8. This CDR3 comprises 15 residues. The CDR3 region has the DNA TGTGCCAGCACGACAGGGATGGGAAGGGCCAACGTCCTGACTTTC. It is translated as CASTTGMGRANVLTF.

Many counts were recorded for this clonotype. The chain recombines TRBV20-1 with TRBJ1-2; 9 positions match TRBD1. The germline gives CDR1 DFQATT, CDR2 SNEGSKA (reference sequence). This CDR3 has 14 residues. V shed 5 bases and J 2 bases; nucleotides not matched to a gene: 6. As DNA, the CDR3 is TGCAGTGCTGAGCCGGGACAGGGAAACTATGGCTACACCTTC. Translating gives CSAEPGQGNYGYTF.

This clonotype was seen a single time. This likely came from a read error, as a far larger clone is one base away. The V gene is TRBV6-6, the J gene TRBJ1-1; 7 bases are a match to TRBD1. There are 16 residues in the CDR3. Germline CDR1 reads MNHNY; CDR2 reads SVGAGI (reference sequence). Trimming removed 8 bases from V and 0 bases from J; junction bases left unmatched: 12. The DNA of the CDR3 is TGTGCCAGCCGGAAAGGGGGCGGCGCGTTGAACACTGAAGCTTTCTTT. Translated: CASRKGGGALNTEAFF.

This sequence joins TRBV6-6 and TRBJ2-2; 14 bases align to TRBD2. Germline trimming cut 5 bases from V and 0 bases from J; bases unmatched to any gene: 11. Looked up from germline, CDR1 is MNHNY and CDR2 is SVGAGI (reference sequence). The CDR3 covers 20 residues. CDR3 residues: CASSIQSGLAGASNTGELFF. Here the CDR3 DNA reads TGTGCCAGCAGTATCCAATCGGGACTAGCGGGGGCCTCGAACACCGGGGAGCTGTTTTTT.

In the case of this clonotype: A read error is likely here: a far larger clone is one base away. The chain uses TRBV7-9 and TRBJ1-1; 7 positions match TRBD1. This CDR3 contains 13 residues. CDR1 SEHNR and CDR2 FQNEAQ come from the germline V gene (reference sequence). The ends lost 10 bases at V and 4 bases at J; junction bases unmatched: 9. CDR3 nucleotide sequence: TGTGCCATCAGACCTGACAGGGTCACTGAAGCTTTCTTT. The encoded protein is CAIRPDRVTEAFF.

This clonotype was seen repeatedly, ten times or more. CDR3 coding DNA: TGTGCCAGCAGTTTAGAAAAGGGGTACAGGGAGCAGTTCTTC. Amino acids: CASSLEKGYREQFF. The chain has TRBV12-3 or TRBV12-4 and TRBJ2-1, with D possibly being TRBD1 (5 bases). The CDR3 consists of 14 residues. V lost 1 base and J lost 10, with 14 bases in between.